The 21 T cell receptor beta chains reported below all come from one sample, sequenced in a study of T cell responses to AZD1222 COVID-19 vaccine (TCRdb year 2021). Per the publication, the time point label means: sample from adult after SARS-CoV-2 infection, after symptom onset. The receptor library was made with the immunoSEQ multiplex PCR assay. In TCRdb, the immuneACCESS table is reduced to in-frame sequences with V and J assigned. These tables do not hold every clone; where another copy was compared, an unresolved V gene accounts for under half, and the others remain unexplained. In all, the sample holds roughly 140,000 clones, and about 92% of those were seen once. Together, the top ten hold roughly 12% of the sample. The sample was peripheral blood, taken after recovery from COVID-19. These receptors were obtained from an adult who had recovered from COVID-19.

This clone occurred a few times. The chain recombines TRBV29-1 with TRBJ2-2; 8 positions agree with TRBD2. The germline V gene has CDR1 SQVTM and CDR2 ANQGSEA. The CDR3 contains 13 residues. V dropped 6 bases and J dropped 3; count of bases not matched to a gene: 3. As DNA, the CDR3 is TGCAGCGTCGGCGGGAGGTACACCGGGGAGCTGTTTTTT. Translating it yields CSVGGRYTGELFF.

This chain joins TRBV6-5 and TRBJ2-2; D gene uncertain. The V and J ends lost 2 bases and 1 base respectively, with 5 bases between them. Per the germline V gene, CDR1 is MNHEY and CDR2 is SVGAGI. This CDR3 region has 14 residues. The CDR3 region has the DNA TGTGCCAGCAGTTACGGGGTGAACACCGGGGAGCTGTTTTTT. Its protein product is CASSYGVNTGELFF.

The V call is TRBV7-8, the J call TRBJ1-1; D unresolved. V lost 1 base to trimming and J lost 5 bases, with 11 bases between them. Germline V lookup: CDR1 SGHVS, CDR2 FQNEAQ. The CDR3 length is 14 residues. CDR3 bases: TGTGCCAGCAGCTTAGGATCGGGTGGGACTGAAGCTTTCTTT. Protein: CASSLGSGGTEAFF.

The chain employs TRBV24-1 and TRBJ1-6; no firm D call. The CDR3 length is 18 residues. The V gene's germline CDR1 is KGHDR and CDR2 SFDVKD. Trimming shortened V by 0 bases and J by 3 bases, and 14 bases separated the two germline ends. DNA of the CDR3: TGTGCCACCAGTGATTTGCGGGAGCTGGGGTACTATAATTCACCCCTCCACTTT. It specifies CATSDLRELGYYNSPLHF.

The rearrangement joins TRBV15 to TRBJ2-3; D uncertain. CDR3 length equals 13 residues. The ends were cut back, 9 bases at V and 1 base at J, with 11 bases in the middle. CDR1 and CDR2 from the germline V gene are LNHNV and YYDKDF (reference sequence). The CDR3 nucleotides are TGTGCCACACGGCGCGCGGGCACAGATACGCAGTATTTT. Amino acids: CATRRAGTDTQYF.

The chain employs TRBV29-1 and TRBJ2-2; D is uncertain. The V and J ends lost 3 bases and 0 bases respectively, with 5 bases between them. The germline V gene encodes CDR1 SQVTM and CDR2 ANQGSEA. This CDR3 is 13 amino acids long. This CDR3 reads CSVESPNTGELFF. The CDR3 coding sequence is TGCAGCGTTGAGTCCCCGAACACCGGGGAGCTGTTTTTT.

The gene calls are TRBV4-1 and TRBJ2-7, with D unclear. Germline V lookup: CDR1 MGHRA, CDR2 YSYEKL. The CDR3 extends over 14 amino acids. Trimming removed 4 bases from V and 4 bases from J, with 14 bases in between. CDR3: CASSLHGSLYEQYF. The CDR3, as DNA: TGCGCCAGCAGCCTACACGGGTCTCTTTACGAGCAGTACTTC.

The gene calls are TRBV28 and TRBJ1-6; 7 positions agree with TRBD1. The V segment lost 6 bases and the J segment 6 bases; nucleotides outside the gene matches: 2. Germline V CDR1 and CDR2: MDHEN, SYDVKM. CDR3 length equals 13 residues. As DNA, the CDR3 is TGTGCCAGCAGCAGACAGGGTAATTCACCCCTCCACTTT. This encodes CASSRQGNSPLHF.

The chain joins TRBV11-2 to TRBJ2-1, with 16 positions matching TRBD2. Germline CDR1 SGHAT, CDR2 FQNNGV. This CDR3 spans 18 amino acids. J was trimmed by 6 bases and V by 5 bases; bases with no gene match: 10. The CDR3 loop is CASSHRGTSGRAGNEQFF. CDR3 nucleotides: TGTGCCAGCAGCCACCGAGGGACTAGCGGGAGGGCCGGCAATGAGCAGTTCTTC.

J is TRBJ2-1 and V is TRBV27; 9 bases are shared with TRBD1. V was pared by 7 bases and J by 7 bases, with 11 bases of the junction left unmatched. This CDR3 comprises 15 residues. The germline V gene has CDR1 MNHEY and CDR2 SMNVEV (reference sequence). The CDR3 bases are TGTGCCAGCACTCACAGGGGGCGAGTTTCAAATGAGCAGTTCTTC. Translating gives CASTHRGRVSNEQFF.

The chain is built from TRBV5-1 and TRBJ2-4; 10 bases line up with TRBD1. The CDR3 spans 16 residues. J lost 8 bases, V lost 4 bases, and 12 bases had no gene match. CDR1 and CDR2 from the germline V gene are SGHRS and YFSETQ. CDR3 amino acids: CASSPKGQGLLDIQYF. Written as DNA, the CDR3 is TGCGCCAGCAGCCCGAAGGGACAGGGGCTCCTCGACATTCAGTACTTC.

The rearrangement joins TRBV3-1 (or the pseudogene TRBV3-2) to TRBJ1-3; the D is unclear. This CDR3 contains 13 residues. Trimming left V 1 base short and J 4 bases short, with 5 bases between. Germline V gene data show CDR1 as LGHDT and CDR2 as YNNKEL (reference sequence). The CDR3 loop reads CASSQGRGNTIYF. In nucleotides, the CDR3 is TGTGCCAGCAGCCAAGGGAGAGGAAACACCATATATTTT.

V usage is TRBV5-1 and J usage is TRBJ1-2; TRBD1 might be the D (6 bases). The V end was cut by 4 bases, the J end by 3 bases, with 22 bases between. Germline V gene sequence: CDR1 SGHRS, CDR2 YFSETQ. This CDR3 region has 17 residues. CDR3 protein: CASSLKGDPEWDYGYTF. In DNA form, the CDR3 reads TGCGCCAGCAGCCTTAAGGGGGACCCAGAATGGGACTATGGCTACACCTTC.

The chain uses TRBV6-1 and TRBJ1-3, with D tentatively TRBD1 (5 bases). The germline gives CDR1 MNHNS, CDR2 SASEGT. This CDR3 comprises 17 residues. V was trimmed by 4 bases and J by 4 bases, leaving 20 bases between them. In DNA form, the CDR3 reads TGTGCCAGCAGTGCTGTAGACCCCGCGACAGTCGGAAACACCATATATTTT. Translated: CASSAVDPATVGNTIYF.

V is TRBV5-1 and J is TRBJ2-7; 10 bases agree with TRBD2. The J segment lost 3 bases and the V segment lost 3 bases, leaving 18 bases of the junction unmatched. Looked up from germline, CDR1 is SGHRS and CDR2 is YFSETQ. CDR3 length equals 19 residues. The CDR3 region is CASSSGGRAGGPRGYEQYF. Written as DNA, the CDR3 is TGCGCCAGCAGCTCGGGGGGAAGAGCGGGAGGGCCCCGGGGCTACGAGCAGTACTTC.

The gene calls are TRBV28 and TRBJ2-1; 10 bases align to TRBD2. The germline V gene has CDR1 MDHEN and CDR2 SYDVKM. Germline trimming cut 5 bases from V and 9 bases from J; bases unmatched to any gene: 7. The CDR3 is 14 amino acids. The CDR3 DNA is TGTGCCAGCAGTCCAGCGGGAGGGCCGGGTGAGCAGTTCTTC. Its translation is CASSPAGGPGEQFF.

This clone has only one observation. The chain is built from TRBV19 and TRBJ2-2; 9 positions match TRBD2. CDR1 is LNHDA, CDR2 SQIVND, per germline (reference sequence). The CDR3 has 15 residues. The junction had 6 bases not matched to a gene; V was cut back by 7 bases and J by 3 bases. CDR3 sequence (DNA): TGTGCCAGTAATGTCCTAGCGGGACACACCGGGGAGCTGTTTTTT. This sequence encodes CASNVLAGHTGELFF.

CDR3 coding DNA: TGTGCCAGTAGTACGCGAGACACTATTAGCAATCAGCCCCAGCATTTT. It specifies CASSTRDTISNQPQHF. The V and J genes are TRBV19 and TRBJ1-5, with D unclear. Germline CDR1 LNHDA, CDR2 SQIVND (reference sequence). The CDR3 consists of 16 residues. V was pared by 4 bases and J by 0 bases, with 13 bases between.

The rearrangement joins TRBV5-5 to TRBJ2-3, with TRBD1 identical over 7 bases. V gave up 4 bases and J gave up 0 bases; unmatched junction bases: 5. The CDR3 loop spans 15 amino acids. The germline V gene has CDR1 SGHKS and CDR2 YYEKEE (reference sequence). The CDR3 loop reads CASSPRDRSTDTQYF. DNA of the CDR3: TGTGCCAGCAGCCCCCGGGACAGAAGCACAGATACGCAGTATTTT.

The chain employs TRBV30 and TRBJ2-7; 12 nucleotides line up with TRBD2. V lost 0 bases and J lost 4; bases outside the gene matches: 10. Per germline, CDR1 GTSNPN and CDR2 SVGIG (reference sequence). CDR3 length: 17 amino acids. CDR3 DNA: TGTGCCTGGAGTGTGGGCTGGACTAGCGGGGAGGTTTACGAGCAGTACTTC. Translation: CAWSVGWTSGEVYEQYF.

V is TRBV5-1 and J is TRBJ2-1, with D perhaps being TRBD1 or TRBD2 (5 bases each). The CDR3 runs to 14 residues. V was shortened by 7 bases and J by 6 bases, with 17 bases between the two germline ends. From germline, CDR1 is SGHRS and CDR2 YFSETQ. CDR3 bases: TGCGCCAGCGCCCGCCTAGAGAGGGGCAATGAGCAGTTCTTC. Translated: CASARLERGNEQFF.